These 25 T cell receptor beta chains were all obtained from the same sample, sequenced in a study of cytomegalovirus exposure and HLA in healthy donors. Amplification used 60 Vbeta primers and 13 Jbeta primers. TCRdb keeps only in-frame clones here, not all; method: immunoSEQ multiplex PCR. Of 200,000 to 250,000 clones listed, about 85% were seen once; the top ten hold over 1%. The sequenced material came from PBMCs. All receptors derive from a human donor in good health.

This clone was recorded a few times. V gene TRBV21-1 combines with J gene TRBJ2-7; TRBD1 is the table's D call, not checked against the DNA. TRBV21-1 is an annotated pseudogene. The CDR3 consists of 13 residues. CDR3 in DNA: TGTGCCAGCAGCAAAGGGACAGGGGGCGAGCAGTACTTC. It translates to CASSKGTGGEQYF.

The rearrangement uses TRBV6-5 and TRBJ1-2; 7 bases match TRBD1. Germline CDR1 reads MNHEY; CDR2 reads SVGAGI. This CDR3 is built from 14 residues. Trimming at V came to 6 bases and at J to 4 bases, leaving 8 bases not matched to a gene. The chain's CDR3 is CASRQEGAGYGYTF. CDR3 in DNA: TGTGCCAGCAGGCAGGAGGGGGCAGGCTATGGCTACACCTTC.

The CDR3 sequence is CASSVAGRAYEQYF. The CDR3, as DNA: TGTGCCAGCAGCGTAGCCGGGAGGGCCTACGAGCAGTACTTC. The V call is TRBV9, the J call TRBJ2-7; 8 bases are shared with TRBD2. Germline V gene lookup returns CDR1 SGDLS and CDR2 YYNGEE. The CDR3 sequence is 14 residues long. Losses at the gene ends were 0 bases for V and 2 bases for J; bases not matched to a gene: 1.

This clone was found a few times. This chain uses TRBV28 with TRBJ1-2; 10 positions match TRBD1. The CDR3 runs to 17 residues. V was pared by 4 bases and J by 2 bases, with 10 bases of the junction left unmatched. Germline V lookup: CDR1 MDHEN, CDR2 SYDVKM. The CDR3 protein is CASSSYIGQGDNYGYTF. DNA of the CDR3: TGTGCCAGCAGTTCCTACATTGGACAGGGGGACAACTATGGCTACACCTTC.

This chain uses TRBV5-4 with TRBJ2-3; TRBD1 might be the D (6 bases). Trimming took 0 bases from V and 1 from J, leaving 12 bases between them. Germline V gene sequence: CDR1 SGHNT, CDR2 YYREEE (reference sequence). The CDR3 contains 16 residues. The CDR3, as DNA: TGTGCCAGCAGCTTGGGTGGGCAGGGGCGCACAGATACGCAGTATTTT. It encodes CASSLGGQGRTDTQYF.

The V gene is TRBV5-6, the J gene TRBJ2-2; tentatively, D is TRBD2 (5 bases). V lost 5 bases and J 0 bases, leaving 14 bases between the germline ends. Germline CDR1 SGHDT, CDR2 YYEEEE. CDR3 length equals 16 residues. CDR3 region: CASRLTRTSNTGELFF. The CDR3 DNA reads TGTGCCAGCAGACTTACTAGAACCTCGAACACCGGGGAGCTGTTTTTT. The full variable domain, completed using reference TRBV5-6 and TRBJ2-2, is DAGVTQSPTHLIKTRGQQVTLRCSPKSGHDTVSWYQQALGQGPQFIFQYYEEEERQRGNFPDRFSGHQFPNYSSELNVNALLLGDSALYLCASRLTRTSNTGELFFGEGSRLTVL.

The chain couples TRBV6-1 to TRBJ1-5, with a possible D match to TRBD1 (5 bases). The ends were cut back, 7 bases at V and 1 base at J, with 14 bases in the middle. Germline-derived CDR1 and CDR2 are MNHNS and SASEGT. This CDR3 contains 15 residues. CDR3 sequence reads: CASTPRSGSNQPQHF. CDR3 nucleotide sequence: TGTGCCAGCACACCTCGTTCAGGGAGCAATCAGCCCCAGCATTTT.

The chain couples TRBV2 to TRBJ1-1; weak D call: TRBD1 (6 bases). The ends were cut back, 7 bases at V and 0 bases at J, with 12 bases in the middle. This CDR3 spans 14 amino acids. The germline CDR1 and CDR2 sequences are SNHLY and FYNNEI. CDR3 amino acids: CASIRGHLNTEAFF. The CDR3 DNA follows: TGTGCCAGCATTAGGGGACACCTGAACACTGAAGCTTTCTTT.

The chain has TRBV27 and TRBJ2-1; 10 nucleotides agree with TRBD1. Germline CDR1 MNHEY, CDR2 SMNVEV (reference sequence). The CDR3 runs 15 residues. V trimming: 8 bases; J trimming: 4 bases; junction bases outside the gene matches: 8. The CDR3 nucleotides read TGTGCCAGCGGCCACGGACAGGGGGGATACAATGAGCAGTTCTTC. Protein sequence: CASGHGQGGYNEQFF.

V gene TRBV19 combines with J gene TRBJ2-7; possibly TRBD1 for D (5 bases). The germline V gene has CDR1 LNHDA and CDR2 SQIVND (reference sequence). CDR3 length equals 17 residues. V was cut by 5 bases and J by 4 bases, with 24 bases left in between. The chain's CDR3 is CASSRTLGKGKGYEQYF. DNA of the CDR3: TGTGCCAGTAGTCGAACTCTCGGTAAGGGGAAGGGATACGAGCAGTACTTC. Full variable domain (remainder filled in from reference TRBV19 and TRBJ2-7): DGGITQSPKYLFRKEGQNVTLSCEQNLNHDAMYWYRQDPGQGLRLIYYSQIVNDFQKGDIAEGYSVSREKKESFPLTVTSAQKNPTAFYLCASSRTLGKGKGYEQYFGPGTRLTVT.

The J gene is TRBJ1-5, the V gene TRBV6-5; 7 nucleotides line up with TRBD1. The CDR3 is made up of 14 amino acids. Germline V gene data show CDR1 as MNHEY and CDR2 as SVGAGI. The J segment lost 0 bases and the V segment lost 4 bases, leaving 0 bases of the junction unmatched. As DNA, the CDR3 is TGTGCCAGCAGTTGGGACAGTAGCAATCAGCCCCAGCATTTT. It is translated as CASSWDSSNQPQHF.

The chain links TRBV27 to TRBJ2-7; 8 bases line up with TRBD2. Germline V CDR1 and CDR2: MNHEY, SMNVEV (reference sequence). V gave up 1 base and J gave up 2 bases; unmatched junction bases: 10. The CDR3 is 17 residues long. The CDR3 reads CASSLWATAGGPYEQYF. CDR3 DNA sequence: TGTGCCAGCAGTTTATGGGCCACGGCGGGAGGCCCCTACGAGCAGTACTTC.

On this clone itself: Sequence at one end of the junction differs from germline and may be a read error. V and J are TRBV7-9 and TRBJ2-2; 7 bases line up with TRBD1. The CDR3 contains 16 residues. Germline V gene data show CDR1 as SEHNR and CDR2 as FQNEAQ (reference sequence). The CDR3 coding sequence is TGTTCCAGCAGCCCAAACAGGGGAACCAACACCGGGGAGCTGTTTTTT. As protein: CSSSPNRGTNTGELFF.

The chain couples TRBV28 to TRBJ2-2, with D possibly TRBD2 on 5 matching bases. Trimming left V 4 bases short and J 8 bases short, with 8 bases between. CDR3 length: 12 amino acids. Germline V gives CDR1 MDHEN, CDR2 SYDVKM. The CDR3 here is CASSSWRGELFF. The CDR3 DNA follows: TGTGCCAGCAGTTCATGGAGGGGGGAGCTGTTTTTT.

The V and J genes are TRBV25-1 and TRBJ2-2, with TRBD1 matching 11 bases. Trimming removed 1 base from V and 5 bases from J; junction bases left unmatched: 6. The CDR3 is 17 amino acids. CDR1 is MGHDK, CDR2 SYGVNS, per germline. This chain's CDR3 is CASSEFFGTGGTGELFF. The CDR3 coding sequence is TGTGCCAGCAGTGAATTCTTCGGGACAGGGGGTACCGGGGAGCTGTTTTTT.

The rearrangement uses TRBV2 and TRBJ2-5; D might be TRBD2 (5 bases). Germline assignment: CDR1 SNHLY and CDR2 FYNNEI. The CDR3 is made up of 13 amino acids. V lost 6 bases and J 5 bases, leaving 13 bases between the germline ends. CDR3 protein: CASRPDLGETQYF. In nucleotides, the CDR3 is TGTGCCAGCAGGCCGGACTTGGGGGAGACCCAGTACTTC.

This chain links TRBV19 with TRBJ2-1, with 8 bases matching TRBD2. This CDR3 is 15 amino acids long. Germline-derived CDR1 and CDR2 are LNHDA and SQIVND (reference sequence). V lost 7 bases, J lost 6 bases, and 11 bases stayed unmatched. CDR3 sequence: CASNKRENSFNEQFF. In DNA form, the CDR3 reads TGTGCCAGTAACAAGCGGGAGAACTCATTCAATGAGCAGTTCTTC.

The sample holds one count of this clone. The junction differs from germline at one of its ends, possibly a read error. This chain joins TRBV7-7 and TRBJ2-1, with 10 bases identical to TRBD1. The CDR3 has 15 residues. Germline V gives CDR1 SSHAT, CDR2 FNYEAQ (reference sequence). CDR3 region: CASSPDRGRFNEQFF. CDR3 in DNA: TGTGCTAGCAGCCCAGACAGGGGGCGATTCAATGAGCAGTTCTTC. Based on the CDR3 plus reference TRBV7-7 and TRBJ2-1, the full variable domain is GAGVSQSPRYKVTKRGQDVTLRCDPISSHATLYWYQQALGQGPEFLTYFNYEAQPDKSGLPSDRFSAERPEGSISTLTIQRTEQRDSAMYRCASSPDRGRFNEQFFGPGTRLTVL.

The J gene is TRBJ2-4, the V gene TRBV19; unclear D gene. Germline V gives CDR1 LNHDA, CDR2 SQIVND (reference sequence). Trimming left V 5 bases short and J 0 bases short, with 14 bases between. The CDR3 extends over 16 amino acids. This CDR3 is CASSGAMSVAKNIQYF. The CDR3 DNA reads as TGTGCCAGTAGTGGAGCCATGTCCGTAGCCAAAAACATTCAGTACTTC.

The V gene is TRBV4-2, the J gene TRBJ2-7; D might be TRBD1 (8 bases). CDR1 LGHNA and CDR2 YNFKEQ come from the germline V gene. V gave up 2 bases and J gave up 1 base, with 18 bases separating them. The CDR3 sequence is 17 residues long. This CDR3 is CASSQFSGGQVSYEQYF. The CDR3 DNA is TGTGCCAGCAGCCAATTCTCGGGGGGACAGGTGTCCTACGAGCAGTACTTC.

V is TRBV28 and J is TRBJ1-1; D gene ambiguous. This CDR3 has 11 amino acids. V shed 3 bases and J shed 7 bases, with 6 bases lying between them. Germline V gene data show CDR1 as MDHEN and CDR2 as SYDVKM. In DNA form, the CDR3 reads TGTGCCAGCAGTTTCGCGTTTGAAGCTTTCTTT. It translates to CASSFAFEAFF.

The rearrangement links TRBV6-1 to TRBJ2-3; D not certain. Germline assignment: CDR1 MNHNS and CDR2 SASEGT. This CDR3 comprises 10 residues. The V gene lost 10 bases and the J gene lost 7 bases, with 9 bases spanning the gap. The CDR3 DNA is TGTGCCACGGTCCTGAATACGCAGTATTTT. Residues: CATVLNTQYF.

V gene TRBV6-1 combines with J gene TRBJ1-3; 7 bases fit TRBD1. CDR3 length: 16 residues. The germline gives CDR1 MNHNS, CDR2 SASEGT. The V segment lost 3 bases and the J segment 2 bases; nucleotides outside the gene matches: 7. CDR3 DNA: TGTGCCAGCAGTGACCCGGAGCAGGGGGCTGGAAACACCATATATTTT. This translates into CASSDPEQGAGNTIYF.

Remarks on this clone: Its ends do not fully match the called genes, so a read error is possible. The V and J genes are TRBV7-9 and TRBJ1-1; D gene ambiguous. Germline V CDR1 and CDR2: SEHNR, FQNEAQ (reference sequence). The CDR3 totals 13 residues. The CDR3: CSSSFAEGTEAFF. CDR3 DNA: TGTTCCAGCAGCTTTGCCGAGGGCACTGAAGCTTTCTTT.

This clone was counted once. This chain uses TRBV12-5 with TRBJ2-7; weak D call: TRBD2 (9 bases). This CDR3 is built from 24 residues. V was cut by 0 bases and J by 2 bases, with 38 bases left in between. Germline V gives CDR1 LGHNT, CDR2 FRNRAP. The CDR3 DNA is TGTGCTAGTGGTTTGGTCCCGGCAGGGGGCTTCGCGGGAGGGAAACAAACTAACGCCTACGAGCAGTACTTC. The encoded protein is CASGLVPAGGFAGGKQTNAYEQYF.